This T cell receptor (beta chain) was sequenced for a study of CD8 T cells in ankylosing spondylitis (dated by TCRdb to the late 2010s). Turning to the overall study: The study set out to find disease-linked TCR variants by profiling T cell receptor beta repertoires in ankylosing spondylitis patients and healthy donors. The full study cohort comprised 25 ankylosing spondylitis patients and 110 or so healthy donors. Samples of peripheral blood were taken, and for ankylosing spondylitis patients, synovial fluid was collected as well. Beyond this particular receptor, the publication reports: Some TCR beta motif variants had previously been reported in synovial fluid and blood of reactive arthritis patients, which suggested common disease-initiation mechanisms. The disease-linked clones were reported as significantly enriched in matched synovial fluid samples from ankylosing spondylitis patients. In peripheral blood, the disease-linked clones were found at relatively low frequencies and had a CD8+ phenotype. Blood from ankylosing spondylitis patients appeared to be characterized by a TCR beta motif made up of under ten highly homologous amino acid variants.

Sequencing was carried out with an Illumina HiSeq 2500. Quantitative 5'-RACE with molecular barcodes was used to prepare TCR beta libraries. Turning to the authors' computational methods: A new computational method, built on a probabilistic model of VDJ rearrangement, was used to identify disease-linked TCR variants. TCRdb trimmed the raw reads at Q25, called clones with MiXCR and kept productive beta chains. Entries are consolidated by CDR3 protein sequence, retaining the most common genes and DNA. The authors' filters were not applied to this entry. Counted in this sample were fewer than 200,000 distinct CDR3 sequences; 15% to 20% of them appeared once. The top ten hold 4.3% of the sample. In this sample, this clonotype turned up a few times. What this receptor recognizes is not known. No much larger clone is present one base from it, and per-base qualities are unavailable. The CDR3 measures 18 amino acids from cysteine to phenylalanine. Only the CDR3 portion is preserved as DNA: 54 bases, with reading frame beginning at the first base. The junction shows trimming of 7 bases on V and 3 bases on J, plus 25 bases between the germline ends. CDR1 and CDR2 are drawn from the germline V gene (reference sequence): SEHNR, FQNEAQ.

This clonotype originated in a male donor aged 10-30 years with ankylosing spondylitis or in good health (not recorded which). Donor details come from another sample of the same person, matched by shared clones. The rearrangement joined TRBV7-9 to TRBJ2-1; the D region possibly corresponds to TRBD2 (5 bases align). The sequencing input was blood, either unsorted or a sorted T cell fraction (not recorded which). The CDR3 has the sequence CASNSRGFRRGNYNEQFF. The nucleotide sequence reads as follows: TGTGCCAGCAACTCCCGAGGTTTTAGGCGAGGGAACTACAATGAGCAGTTCTTC.